This T cell receptor beta chain was observed in a study of T-cell memory formation after mild COVID-19. Study summary: TCR clusters showed largely donor specificity. Overall study results and limits: Most CD4+ clones that shrank were in CM and EM, while CD8+ ones turned up in EMRA. Whereas later expanders leaned CD4+, clones contracting day 15 to 85 showed a balanced CD4/CD8 makeup.

TCRalpha and TCRbeta libraries used 5'RACE with constant-segment primers and UMIs. TCRdb called the 5' RACE reads again in MiXCR, with one record for every CDR3 protein. This table has about 260,000 distinct CDR3 sequences, roughly a sixth appearing once. This clonotype was seen a handful of times. Its antigen is not known. V dropped 3 bases and J dropped 2 bases, with 10 bases sitting between them. There are 14 residues in the CDR3. The receptor's source is a young man who had mild COVID-19 (a few samples of this study predate the infection). Cell type and time point are not known. The chain joins TRBV12-3 or TRBV12-4 to TRBJ2-5; D might be TRBD1 (6 bases). What was sequenced was PBMCs or a T cell subset sorted from them (not recorded which). The DNA for the CDR3 is TGTGCCAGCAGTTTCCCCGACAGGCAAGAGACCCAGTACTTC. It is translated as CASSFPDRQETQYF.